The 11 T cell receptor beta chains below all came from one sample that was sequenced in a study of Graves' ophthalmopathy and Graves' hyperthyroidism. Scientists amplified the TCR beta CDR3 regions from RNA transcripts. Second-round multiplex PCR came after first-round RT-PCR with HTBI primers. MiXCR was run by TCRdb on the multiplex PCR reads, yielding one entry per CDR3 protein. The sample lists 300,000 to 500,000 distinct CDR3 sequences, roughly 15% occurring once. The specimen sequenced was peripheral blood. The source is a young woman with stable Graves' hyperthyroidism.

This clonotype appeared many times. CDR3 coding DNA: TGTGCCAGCAGCCCGACAGGGGGCTTGAATCAGCCCCAGCATTTT. Amino acids: CASSPTGGLNQPQHF. This chain connects TRBV7-2 to TRBJ1-5; TRBD1 matches 10 bases. V lost 5 bases and J lost 4; bases outside the gene matches: 5. The CDR3 is made up of 15 amino acids. CDR1 and CDR2 (germline): SGHTA, FQGNSA.

This clonotype was seen a handful of times. The rearrangement links TRBV20-1 to TRBJ2-2; D is unresolved. The CDR3 spans 14 residues. Germline V gene sequence: CDR1 DFQATT, CDR2 SNEGSKA (reference sequence). Trimming cost V 3 bases and J 8 bases, with 16 bases left between them. The CDR3 protein is CSASFLPQAGELFF. CDR3 DNA: TGCAGTGCTAGTTTCCTACCCCAGGCGGGGGAGCTGTTTTTT.

This clonotype was found many times. This rearrangement joins TRBV6-5 to TRBJ1-1; tentative D call: TRBD1 (5 bases). Trimming shortened V by 2 bases and J by 8 bases, and 18 bases separated the two germline ends. Per germline, CDR1 MNHEY and CDR2 SVGAGI. This CDR3 has 15 residues. Here the CDR3 reads CASSYSGPGMKEAFF. The CDR3 bases are TGTGCCAGCAGTTACAGCGGGCCAGGGATGAAGGAAGCTTTCTTT.

This clonotype has ten or more counts. The V gene is TRBV6-1, the J gene TRBJ2-5, with 11 positions matching TRBD2. V shed 0 bases and J 7 bases; nucleotides not matched to a gene: 10. In germline, CDR1 is MNHNS, CDR2 SASEGT. The CDR3 consists of 17 residues. Written as DNA, the CDR3 is TGTGCCAGCAGTGAAGCTAGCGGGGGGGGATTTTTGGGGACCCAGTACTTC. Translating gives CASSEASGGGFLGTQYF.

The gene calls are TRBV19 and TRBJ2-5; no clear D. This CDR3 is built from 12 residues. Trimming took 1 base from V and 6 from J, leaving 6 bases between them. In germline, CDR1 is LNHDA, CDR2 SQIVND (reference sequence). CDR3 loop: CASSIGTKTQYF. DNA of the CDR3: TGTGCCAGTAGTATAGGCACGAAGACCCAGTACTTC.

This clonotype was seen repeatedly, ten times or more. V is TRBV20-1 and J is TRBJ1-2; D is undetermined. Trimming left V 3 bases short and J 7 bases short, with 3 bases between. This CDR3 is built from 9 residues. Germline lookup yields CDR1 DFQATT and CDR2 SNEGSKA (reference sequence). The chain's CDR3 is CSASPGYTF. The CDR3 nucleotides read TGCAGTGCTAGTCCTGGCTACACCTTC.

This clonotype has at least ten counts. This chain joins TRBV5-1 and TRBJ2-4, with a possible D match to TRBD1 (5 bases). The CDR3 has 18 amino acids. V dropped 3 bases and J dropped 0 bases, with 19 bases sitting between them. The germline V gene encodes CDR1 SGHRS and CDR2 YFSETQ. CDR3 coding DNA: TGCGCCAGCAGCTCCGGACAAACCCCTTCCTTAGCCAAAAACATTCAGTACTTC. It encodes CASSSGQTPSLAKNIQYF.

This clonotype was seen a handful of times. Its ends do not fully match the called genes, so a read error is possible. The chain is built from TRBV5-1 and TRBJ2-7; possibly TRBD1 or TRBD2 for D (7 bases each). The CDR3 runs 11 residues. The germline V gene has CDR1 SGHRS and CDR2 YFSETQ. Here the CDR3 reads CASSQGGTANF. The CDR3 DNA reads as TGCGCCAGCAGCCAGGGGGGGACCGCGAACTTC.

This clonotype came up a few times. The CDR3 sequence is CASSLRRVLQPQHF. The CDR3 bases are TGTGCCAGCAGCCTTCGACGGGTACTACAGCCCCAGCATTTT. This chain uses TRBV7-8 with TRBJ1-5; no clear D. The CDR3 has 14 residues. The germline CDR1 and CDR2 sequences are SGHVS and FQNEAQ. V lost 5 bases to trimming and J lost 7 bases, with 15 bases between them.

This clonotype was seen ten or more times. V is TRBV27 and J is TRBJ2-2; 11 bases align to TRBD1. V shed 10 bases, J shed 7 bases, and the junction held 11 bases outside the gene matches. There are 15 residues in the CDR3. Germline CDR1 MNHEY, CDR2 SMNVEV (reference sequence). CDR3 in amino acids: CATYPGQGDHGELFF. In DNA, the CDR3 is TGTGCCACCTATCCGGGACAGGGGGATCACGGGGAGCTGTTTTTT.

This clonotype showed up many times. The J gene is TRBJ1-5, the V gene TRBV19; D not certain. The CDR3 runs to 16 residues. Trimming stripped 5 bases from V and 0 bases from J, with 14 bases between. Germline V lookup: CDR1 LNHDA, CDR2 SQIVND (reference sequence). CDR3 coding DNA: TGTGCCAGTAGTCCCAGGCCTCCTTATAGCAATCAGCCCCAGCATTTT. Its protein product is CASSPRPPYSNQPQHF. The full variable domain, with the rest looked up from reference TRBV19 and TRBJ1-5, is DGGITQSPKYLFRKEGQNVTLSCEQNLNHDAMYWYRQDPGQGLRLIYYSQIVNDFQKGDIAEGYSVSREKKESFPLTVTSAQKNPTAFYLCASSPRPPYSNQPQHFGDGTRLSIL.